The 32 T cell receptor beta chains reported below all come from one sample, sequenced in a study of cytomegalovirus exposure and HLA in healthy donors. With 60 Vbeta and 13 Jbeta primers, the PCR was carried out. Here immunoSEQ multiplex PCR was the method, and the copy in TCRdb shows in-frame clones only, minus some. The table records hundreds of thousands of clones, approximately 90% of them present only once. The sequenced material came from PBMCs. These TCRs come from a woman younger than 35 in good health and CMV-seronegative.

J is TRBJ1-5 and V is TRBV4-1, with D possibly matching TRBD1 (6 bases). Trimming stripped 3 bases from V and 6 bases from J, with 12 bases between. The CDR3 spans 14 residues. The germline V gene has CDR1 MGHRA and CDR2 YSYEKL. The CDR3 region is CASSQDSISQPQHF. CDR3 nucleotides: TGCGCCAGCAGCCAGGACAGTATTAGTCAGCCCCAGCATTTT.

This clone was detected a few times. CDR3 bases: TGCGCCAGCAGCCAAAGGGCCCCACCTACAGGGGCAGTCGCTCGTTCACCCCTCCACTTT. Translating it yields CASSQRAPPTGAVARSPLHF. This chain connects TRBV4-1 to TRBJ1-6, with 7 nucleotides matching TRBD1. CDR3 length equals 20 residues. V lost 2 bases to trimming and J lost 9 bases; unmatched junction nucleotides: 22. CDR1 MGHRA and CDR2 YSYEKL come from the germline V gene.

The chain is built from TRBV7-3 and TRBJ2-3; no clear D gene. CDR1 and CDR2 from the germline V gene are SGHTA and FQGTGA. CDR3 length: 14 residues. V lost 1 base and J lost 2, with 7 bases in between. The CDR3 loop reads CASSLRPFTDTQYF. As DNA, the CDR3 is TGTGCCAGCAGCTTAAGGCCGTTCACAGATACGCAGTATTTT. The full variable domain, in which reference TRBV7-3 and TRBJ2-3 provide the parts outside the CDR3, is GAGVSQTPSNKVTEKGKYVELRCDPISGHTALYWYRQSLGQGPEFLIYFQGTGAADDSGLPNDRFFAVRPEGSVSTLKIQRTERGDSAVYLCASSLRPFTDTQYFGPGTRLTVL.

This clone has a single count. The chain uses TRBV4-1 and TRBJ2-3; D unclear. The germline V and J ends were trimmed by 0 bases and 2 bases, with 3 bases remaining between them. CDR3 length equals 13 residues. CDR1 MGHRA and CDR2 YSYEKL come from the germline V gene. The CDR3 spells CASSQEHTDTQYF. The CDR3 DNA reads TGCGCCAGCAGCCAAGAACACACAGATACGCAGTATTTT.

V gene TRBV7-9 combines with J gene TRBJ1-1; 8 nucleotides line up with TRBD1. With 5 bases clipped from V and 3 bases from J, the junction kept 14 bases outside the gene matches. CDR1 is SEHNR, CDR2 FQNEAQ, per germline (reference sequence). This CDR3 spans 17 amino acids. The CDR3: CASSPGGVRTGYTEAFF. The DNA of the CDR3 is TGTGCCAGCAGCCCAGGGGGGGTTAGGACAGGGTACACTGAAGCTTTCTTT.

V is TRBV7-6 and J is TRBJ1-5; D is perhaps TRBD1 (6 bases). The CDR3 is 14 amino acids. The germline V gene encodes CDR1 SGHVS and CDR2 FNYEAQ. With 4 bases removed from V and 5 bases from J, the gap between germline ends came to 12 bases. This chain's CDR3 is CASSSGVGDQPQHF. CDR3 DNA sequence: TGTGCCAGCAGCTCAGGGGTCGGAGATCAGCCCCAGCATTTT.

The chain couples TRBV2 to TRBJ1-1; D remains ambiguous. The V gene lost 7 bases and the J gene lost 4 bases, with 16 bases spanning the gap. This CDR3 contains 14 residues. The V gene's germline CDR1 is SNHLY and CDR2 FYNNEI. CDR3: CASKAGLGFTEAFF. The CDR3 nucleotides read TGTGCCAGCAAGGCGGGTTTGGGTTTCACTGAAGCTTTCTTT.

The genes are TRBV28 and TRBJ2-6; weak D call: TRBD1 (6 bases). CDR1 MDHEN and CDR2 SYDVKM come from the germline V gene. There are 15 residues in the CDR3. Trimming left V 8 bases short and J 0 bases short, with 11 bases between. CDR3 sequence reads: CASSGQNSGANVLTF. For the CDR3, the DNA is TGTGCCAGCTCGGGACAAAACTCTGGGGCCAACGTCCTGACTTTC. Complete variable domain (other parts from reference TRBV28 and TRBJ2-6): DVKVTQSSRYLVKRTGEKVFLECVQDMDHENMFWYRQDPGLGLRLIYFSYDVKMKEKGDIPEGYSVSREKKERFSLILESASTNQTSMYLCASSGQNSGANVLTFGAGSRLTVL.

The gene calls are TRBV2 and TRBJ1-1; unclear D gene. The CDR3 consists of 12 residues. The V end was cut by 5 bases, the J end by 1 base, with 5 bases between. Germline lookup yields CDR1 SNHLY and CDR2 FYNNEI. DNA for the CDR3: TGTGCCAGCAGTTCCCAGAACACTGAAGCTTTCTTT. This translates into CASSSQNTEAFF.

The genes are TRBV5-1 and TRBJ2-1; 15 nucleotides agree with TRBD2. The germline gives CDR1 SGHRS, CDR2 YFSETQ. CDR3 size: 19 residues. Losses at the gene ends were 4 bases for V and 4 bases for J; bases not matched to a gene: 12. CDR3 region: CASSPLGLAGGTGYNEQFF. The CDR3 nucleotides are TGCGCCAGCAGCCCCCTGGGACTAGCGGGGGGAACGGGGTACAATGAGCAGTTCTTC.

The rearrangement links TRBV27 to TRBJ2-5, with 9 bases that match TRBD1. This CDR3 is built from 15 residues. Germline assignment: CDR1 MNHEY and CDR2 SMNVEV (reference sequence). V shed 6 bases and J 2 bases; nucleotides not matched to a gene: 7. The chain's CDR3 is CASSPGTGRQETQYF. CDR3 bases: TGTGCCAGCAGCCCCGGGACAGGGAGACAAGAGACCCAGTACTTC.

The chain uses TRBV18 and TRBJ2-7; 7 bases map to TRBD1. Trimming at V came to 1 base and at J to 2 bases, leaving 14 bases not matched to a gene. The CDR3 is 18 residues long. CDR1 KGHSH and CDR2 LQKENI come from the germline V gene. The DNA of the CDR3 is TGTGCCAGCTCACCACTTAGAACAGGGGAGAGACCACCCTACGAGCAGTACTTC. It is translated as CASSPLRTGERPPYEQYF.

The chain links TRBV29-1 to TRBJ1-2, with D possibly matching TRBD1 (5 bases). V was shortened by 6 bases and J by 3 bases, with 14 bases between the two germline ends. Per germline, CDR1 SQVTM and CDR2 ANQGSEA. The CDR3 loop spans 13 amino acids. The CDR3, as DNA: TGCAGCGTCTTTCAGGGTGCGGACTATGGCTACACCTTC. It codes for CSVFQGADYGYTF.

Written as DNA, the CDR3 is TGCGCCAGCAGTCCGGGAGCCGGCTACACCTTC. Translation: CASSPGAGYTF. The chain links TRBV10-1 to TRBJ1-2; no clear D. CDR1 is WNHNN and CDR2 is SYGVQD in the germline V gene (reference sequence). Deletions cut 5 bases from V and 8 bases from J, with 9 bases between. This CDR3 spans 11 amino acids.

In this sample, this clone turned up a few times. The chain links TRBV10-2 to TRBJ1-2; the match to TRBD1 covers 11 bases. The J segment lost 2 bases and the V segment lost 3 bases, leaving 5 bases of the junction unmatched. Germline lookup yields CDR1 WSHSY and CDR2 SAAADI. There are 16 residues in the CDR3. The CDR3 here is CASSERDRGLNYGYTF. CDR3 DNA sequence: TGCGCCAGCAGTGAACGGGACAGGGGGTTGAACTATGGCTACACCTTC.

The chain has TRBV27 and TRBJ2-3, with D perhaps matching TRBD1 (6 bases). The length of the CDR3 is 17 residues. In germline, CDR1 is MNHEY, CDR2 SMNVEV (reference sequence). V was pared by 8 bases and J by 2 bases, with 23 bases between. Here the CDR3 DNA reads TGTGCCAGCCGATATGCTCAGGGGAGAGGGGACACAGATACGCAGTATTTT. Translated: CASRYAQGRGDTDTQYF.

This rearrangement joins TRBV7-8 to TRBJ2-2; 16 bases line up with TRBD2. Germline loops: CDR1 SGHVS, CDR2 FQNEAQ. V shed 1 base and J 4 bases; nucleotides not matched to a gene: 9. This CDR3 spans 20 amino acids. CDR3 region: CASSLGPGLAGGTSTGELFF. The CDR3 coding sequence is TGTGCCAGCAGCTTAGGTCCGGGACTAGCGGGGGGGACGAGCACCGGGGAGCTGTTTTTT.

The V gene is TRBV19, the J gene TRBJ1-1; perhaps TRBD1 as D (5 bases). Trimming removed 11 bases at V and 4 bases at J, with 20 bases between. Looked up from germline, CDR1 is LNHDA and CDR2 is SQIVND (reference sequence). This CDR3 has 14 residues. In DNA form, the CDR3 reads TGTGCCTCATTAGCTGGCAGGGCTTCCACTGAAGCTTTCTTT. This sequence encodes CASLAGRASTEAFF.

The chain has TRBV7-9 and TRBJ1-2; D possibly corresponds to TRBD1 (5 bases). Trimming removed 5 bases from V and 5 bases from J, with 12 bases in between. The length of the CDR3 is 13 residues. Germline CDR1 reads SEHNR; CDR2 reads FQNEAQ (reference sequence). CDR3 nucleotide sequence: TGTGCCAGCAGCCAACGGGGGGGGTATGGCTACACCTTC. Translated, it gives CASSQRGGYGYTF.

V gene TRBV18 combines with J gene TRBJ1-2; 10 bases map to TRBD1. Germline trimming cut 3 bases from V and 3 bases from J; bases unmatched to any gene: 4. This CDR3 comprises 15 residues. Germline values: CDR1 KGHSH, CDR2 LQKENI. CDR3 in amino acids: CASSPGQGNYYGYTF. In nucleotides, the CDR3 is TGTGCCAGCTCACCGGGACAGGGGAATTACTATGGCTACACCTTC.

The chain carries TRBV18 and TRBJ1-2; D might be TRBD1 (5 bases). The CDR3 extends over 14 amino acids. V was shortened by 4 bases and J by 7 bases, with 16 bases between the two germline ends. Per germline, CDR1 KGHSH and CDR2 LQKENI. The CDR3 bases are TGTGCCAGCTCACACCCGGGGGGGGTAGCTGGCTACACCTTC. Protein product: CASSHPGGVAGYTF.

The gene calls are TRBV11-2 and TRBJ1-2; D is undetermined. The CDR3 spans 16 residues. Trimming removed 3 bases from V and 0 bases from J, with 14 bases in between. The germline gives CDR1 SGHAT, CDR2 FQNNGV. The CDR3 region is CASSLIPGSSNYGYTF. DNA for the CDR3: TGTGCCAGCAGCTTGATCCCCGGGAGTTCTAACTATGGCTACACCTTC.

This rearrangement joins TRBV5-6 to TRBJ1-3; D may be TRBD1 (6 bases). Trimming cost V 4 bases and J 2 bases, with 19 bases left between them. The length of the CDR3 is 17 residues. Germline loops: CDR1 SGHDT, CDR2 YYEEEE. The CDR3 here is CASSQRESGAAGNTIYF. CDR3 DNA: TGTGCCAGCAGCCAGAGAGAGTCAGGGGCGGCTGGAAACACCATATATTTT.

The rearrangement uses TRBV29-1 and TRBJ1-2; the D gene is possibly TRBD1 (5 bases). Germline V gene data show CDR1 as SQVTM and CDR2 as ANQGSEA. The CDR3 spans 12 residues. V lost 6 bases and J lost 1, with 9 bases in between. The DNA of the CDR3 is TGCAGCGTCCAGGGCGTTAACTATGGCTACACCTTC. It yields the protein CSVQGVNYGYTF.

The chain joins TRBV27 to TRBJ2-2; TRBD2 might be the D (5 bases). Trimming took off 2 bases at V and 7 bases at J, with 23 bases between the two ends. CDR1 is MNHEY and CDR2 is SMNVEV in the germline V gene (reference sequence). This CDR3 is built from 18 residues. The CDR3 nucleotides read TGTGCCAGCAGTTTACCTTCGGGTGTTTTAACTAGGCACGGGGAGCTGTTTTTT. Its protein product is CASSLPSGVLTRHGELFF.

The V gene is TRBV29-1, the J gene TRBJ1-1; the D is unclear. V was cut by 5 bases and J by 0 bases, with 16 bases left in between. There are 15 residues in the CDR3. Germline V CDR1 and CDR2: SQVTM, ANQGSEA. The chain's CDR3 is CSVFQAGTMNTEAFF. CDR3 in DNA: TGCAGCGTTTTTCAGGCAGGAACAATGAACACTGAAGCTTTCTTT.

The V and J genes are TRBV19 and TRBJ1-1; a weak D match, TRBD1 (6 bases). Germline values: CDR1 LNHDA, CDR2 SQIVND (reference sequence). The CDR3 runs to 14 residues. V lost 4 bases and J lost 1, with 10 bases in between. This CDR3 reads CASSTLQGNTEAFF. DNA for the CDR3: TGTGCCAGTAGTACCCTACAGGGGAACACTGAAGCTTTCTTT.

The V call is TRBV7-8, the J call TRBJ2-7; 8 bases agree with TRBD1. The CDR3 runs to 15 residues. Germline assignment: CDR1 SGHVS and CDR2 FQNEAQ. V dropped 4 bases and J dropped 1; count of bases not matched to a gene: 6. The DNA of the CDR3 is TGTGCCAGCAGCTCCACAGGGGGGATTTCCTACGAGCAGTACTTC. Its protein is CASSSTGGISYEQYF. Drawing the rest from reference TRBV7-8 and TRBJ2-7, the complete variable domain is GAGVSQSPRYKVAKRGQDVALRCDPISGHVSLFWYQQALGQGPEFLTYFQNEAQLDKSGLPSDRFFAERPEGSVSTLKIQRTQQEDSAVYLCASSSTGGISYEQYFGPGTRLTVT.

The V gene is TRBV18, the J gene TRBJ2-7, with D perhaps TRBD2 (5 bases). The germline V and J ends were trimmed by 3 bases and 2 bases, with 14 bases remaining between them. Germline CDR1 and CDR2: KGHSH and LQKENI. This CDR3 has 15 residues. In DNA form, the CDR3 reads TGTGCCAGCTCACCGCCATCCAGCGGAACCTACGAGCAGTACTTC. Amino acid sequence: CASSPPSSGTYEQYF. Supplemented by reference TRBV18 and TRBJ2-7, the full variable domain reads NAGVMQNPRHLVRRRGQEARLRCSPMKGHSHVYWYRQLPEEGLKFMVYLQKENIIDESGMPKERFSAEFPKEGPSILRIQQVVRGDSAAYFCASSPPSSGTYEQYFGPGTRLTVT.

The V gene is TRBV14, the J gene TRBJ2-2, with 7 nucleotides matching TRBD1. The CDR3 is 16 amino acids. The V and J ends lost 3 bases and 3 bases, in that order; junction bases with no gene match: 7. CDR1 and CDR2 from the germline V gene are SGHDN and FVKESK. CDR3 nucleotide sequence: TGTGCCAGCAGCCAGATCACAGGGGATTACACCGGGGAGCTGTTTTTT. Translated: CASSQITGDYTGELFF. The full variable domain, its missing parts supplied by reference TRBV14 and TRBJ2-2, is EAGVTQFPSHSVIEKGQTVTLRCDPISGHDNLYWYRRVMGKEIKFLLHFVKESKQDESGMPNNRFLAERTGGTYSTLKVQPAELEDSGVYFCASSQITGDYTGELFFGEGSRLTVL.

CDR3 DNA: TGCGCCAGCAGCCTCCAGCCCGACTACGAGCAGTACTTC. Translating gives CASSLQPDYEQYF. The chain recombines TRBV5-1 with TRBJ2-5; D remains ambiguous. Near its end, the DNA agrees better with TRBJ2-7, so the J call may be wrong. CDR3 length: 13 residues. Germline V gives CDR1 SGHRS, CDR2 YFSETQ.

This chain links TRBV5-1 with TRBJ2-1; 11 bases agree with TRBD2. V dropped 5 bases and J dropped 8; count of bases not matched to a gene: 3. Germline assignment: CDR1 SGHRS and CDR2 YFSETQ. The CDR3 contains 13 residues. CDR3 protein: CASRLAGGHEQFF. The DNA of the CDR3 is TGCGCCAGCAGGTTAGCGGGGGGGCATGAGCAGTTCTTC.